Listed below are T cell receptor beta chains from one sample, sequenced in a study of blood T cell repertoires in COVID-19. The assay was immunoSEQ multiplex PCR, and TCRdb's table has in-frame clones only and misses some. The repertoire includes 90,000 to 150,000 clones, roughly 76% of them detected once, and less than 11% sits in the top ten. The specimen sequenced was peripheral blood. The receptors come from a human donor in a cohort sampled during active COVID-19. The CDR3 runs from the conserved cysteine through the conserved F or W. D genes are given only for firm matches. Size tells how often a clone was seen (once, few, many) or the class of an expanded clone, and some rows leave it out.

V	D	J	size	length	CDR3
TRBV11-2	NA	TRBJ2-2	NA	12	CASTMNTGELFF
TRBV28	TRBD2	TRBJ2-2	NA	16	CASSVSGRAVAGELFF
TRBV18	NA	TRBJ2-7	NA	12	CASAPSLHEQYF
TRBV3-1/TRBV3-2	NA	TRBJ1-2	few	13	CASSPSVRAGYTF
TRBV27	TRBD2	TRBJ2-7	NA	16	CASSFSLPGLTYEQYF
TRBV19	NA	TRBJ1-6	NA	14	CASSIDSYNSPLHF
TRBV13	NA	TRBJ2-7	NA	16	CASSSQRASVFYEQYF
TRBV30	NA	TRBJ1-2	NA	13	CAWSPVFDYGYTF
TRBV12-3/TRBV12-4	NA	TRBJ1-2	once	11	CASSSLHGYTF
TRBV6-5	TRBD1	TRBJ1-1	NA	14	CASSYDRVNTEAFF
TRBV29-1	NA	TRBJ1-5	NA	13	CSVRSASNQPQHF
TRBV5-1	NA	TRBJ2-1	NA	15	CASSPGLRSYNEQFF
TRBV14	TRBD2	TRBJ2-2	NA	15	CASSQGSGGTGELFF
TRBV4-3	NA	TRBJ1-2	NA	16	CASSQGTGVTNYGYTF
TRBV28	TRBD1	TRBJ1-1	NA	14	CASSQTGVNTEAFF
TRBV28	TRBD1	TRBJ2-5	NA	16	CASSFGQVGPSETQYF
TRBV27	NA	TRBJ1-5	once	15	CASSLGATGNQPQHF
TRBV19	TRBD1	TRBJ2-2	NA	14	CASYPTGRTGELFF
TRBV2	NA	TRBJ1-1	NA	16	CASSEEVVGSGTEAFF
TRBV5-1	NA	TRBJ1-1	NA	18	CASSFWPLGGALGTEAFF
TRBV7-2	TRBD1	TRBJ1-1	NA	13	CASSPTGGTEAFF
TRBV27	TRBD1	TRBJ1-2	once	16	CASSAGTAPSNYGYTF
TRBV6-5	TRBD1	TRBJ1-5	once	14	CASRADRRNQPQHF
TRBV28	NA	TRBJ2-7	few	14	CASYSGLAGYEQYF
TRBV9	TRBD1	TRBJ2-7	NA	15	CASSVGDRGRYEQYF
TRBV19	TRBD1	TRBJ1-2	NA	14	CASRADTGGYGYTF
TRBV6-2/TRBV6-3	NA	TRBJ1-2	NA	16	CASSPTGGSPSYGYTF
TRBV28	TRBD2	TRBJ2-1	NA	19	CASSTRLAGRVESYNEQFF
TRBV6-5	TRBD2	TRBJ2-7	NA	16	CASSYGGGRAPYEQYF
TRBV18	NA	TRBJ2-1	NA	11	CASSPDREQFF
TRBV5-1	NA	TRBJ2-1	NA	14	CATSLVPGSDEQFF
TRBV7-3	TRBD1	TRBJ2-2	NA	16	CASSPSQGAGTGELFF
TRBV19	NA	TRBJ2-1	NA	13	CASIGRAYNEQFF
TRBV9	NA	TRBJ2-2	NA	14	CASSDRVDDGELFF
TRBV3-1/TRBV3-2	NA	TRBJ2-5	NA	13	CASSRRAGVTQYF
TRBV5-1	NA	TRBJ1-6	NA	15	CASSPEAARNSPLHF
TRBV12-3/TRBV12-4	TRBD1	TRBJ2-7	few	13	CASSQTGRHEQYF
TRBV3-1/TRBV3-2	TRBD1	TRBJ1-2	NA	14	CASSHQPGQYGYTF
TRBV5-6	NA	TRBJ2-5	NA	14	CASSLDQGGVTQYF
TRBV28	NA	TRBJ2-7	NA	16	CASSSLGGPATYEQYF
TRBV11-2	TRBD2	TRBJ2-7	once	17	CASSLGGGSGMWWEQYF
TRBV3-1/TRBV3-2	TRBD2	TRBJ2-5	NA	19	CASSQDPRGAGDIQETQYF
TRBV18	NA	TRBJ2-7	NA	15	CASSPKQGDSYEQYF
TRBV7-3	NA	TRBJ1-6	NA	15	CASSLTGGERSPLHF